These T cell receptor beta chains were read from a single sample in a study of blood T cell repertoires in COVID-19. TCRdb's table, derived via immunoSEQ multiplex PCR, lists solely in-frame clones and lacks some. The sample holds over 200,000 clones; 70% to 90% are singletons and the top ten take roughly 3.3%. Material: PBMCs or T cells enriched from blood (not recorded which). These receptors all come from a woman in her fifties or sixties in a cohort exposed to, infected with or recovered from COVID-19 (not recorded which). The CDR3 runs from the conserved cysteine through the conserved F or W. A D gene is named only where the DNA matches it firmly. Clone size appears in some rows only: once, few, many, or a class for an expanded clone.

.	TRBV21-1	TRBJ1-4	.	TGTGCCAGCAGCAAAGTTCAGGGGGCTAAGGTAGAGGGGGAAAAACTGTTTTTT	CASSKVQGAKVEGEKLFF
.	TRBV18	TRBJ1-5	.	TGTGCCAGCTCACCCTCTCGGGGCACCGGGAGGAGTCAGCCCCAGCATTTT	CASSPSRGTGRSQPQHF
TRBD1	TRBV7-9	TRBJ2-7	.	TGTGCCAGCAGCTTAGTGCAAGGGGACAGGTCCTACGAGCAGTACTTC	CASSLVQGDRSYEQYF
.	TRBV5-5	TRBJ2-7	.	TGTGCCAGCAGCTTGGGAGTGGTCTCGGGCTACGAGCAGTACTTC	CASSLGVVSGYEQYF
.	TRBV9	TRBJ1-2	.	TGTGCCAGCAGCGTAGGCACACCCGGGGTTGGCTATGGCTACACCTTC	CASSVGTPGVGYGYTF
TRBD1	TRBV6-5	TRBJ1-6	.	TGTGCCAGCAGTACCCCGGGGGACAGGGACGCACCCCTCCACTTT	CASSTPGDRDAPLHF
.	TRBV10-3	TRBJ1-1	.	TGTGCCATCACCCAGGGTCTGGTGAGCACTGAAGCTTTCTTT	CAITQGLVSTEAFF
TRBD1	TRBV10-3	TRBJ2-7	.	TGTGCCATCAGTGGCCCCTGGGACAGGACCGACGAGCAGTACTTC	CAISGPWDRTDEQYF
TRBD1	TRBV4-1	TRBJ1-2	.	TGCGCCAGCAGCCAAGCCGGGACAGGTTTAGGCTACACCTTC	CASSQAGTGLGYTF
.	TRBV18	TRBJ1-2	.	TGTGCCAGCTCACCAACCCCGACGGGAAACTATGGCTACACCTTC	CASSPTPTGNYGYTF
.	TRBV12-2	TRBJ2-2	.	TGTGCAAGTCGCTTAGCTACGGGGGGGCCGGGCACCGGGGAGCTGTTTTTT	CASRLATGGPGTGELFF
.	TRBV18	TRBJ2-1	.	TGTGCCAGCACAACCACGCGGAGGGTGACCTACAATGAGCAGTTCTTC	CASTTTRRVTYNEQFF
.	TRBV30	TRBJ2-1	few	TGTGCCTGGACCGGGTTGAGCTCCTACAATGAGCAGTTCTTC	CAWTGLSSYNEQFF
.	TRBV2	TRBJ1-2	.	TGTGCCAGCAGTGAAAAGCGGGCAGTTCACTATGGCTACACCTTC	CASSEKRAVHYGYTF